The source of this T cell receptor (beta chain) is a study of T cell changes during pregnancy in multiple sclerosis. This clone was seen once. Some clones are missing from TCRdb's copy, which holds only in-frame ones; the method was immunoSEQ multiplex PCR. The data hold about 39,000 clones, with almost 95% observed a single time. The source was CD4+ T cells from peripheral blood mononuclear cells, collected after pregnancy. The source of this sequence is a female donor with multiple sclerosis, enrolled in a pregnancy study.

The CDR3 loop reads CASIKDRGNQPQHF. CDR3 DNA: TGTGCCAGCATTAAGGACAGGGGCAATCAGCCCCAGCATTTT. V and J are TRBV6-6 and TRBJ1-5; 8 bases agree with TRBD1. Germline V lookup: CDR1 MNHNY, CDR2 SVGAGI (reference sequence). The CDR3 extends over 14 amino acids. J was trimmed by 2 bases and V by 7 bases; bases with no gene match: 4.